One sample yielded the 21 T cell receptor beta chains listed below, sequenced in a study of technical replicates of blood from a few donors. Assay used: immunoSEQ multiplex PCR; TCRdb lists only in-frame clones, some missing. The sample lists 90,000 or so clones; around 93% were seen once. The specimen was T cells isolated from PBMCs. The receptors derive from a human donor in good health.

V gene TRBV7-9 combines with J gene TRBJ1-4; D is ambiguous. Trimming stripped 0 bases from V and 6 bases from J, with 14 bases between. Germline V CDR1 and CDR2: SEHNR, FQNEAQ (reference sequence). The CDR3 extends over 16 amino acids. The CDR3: CASSLAQRTWDEKLFF. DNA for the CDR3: TGTGCCAGCAGCTTAGCGCAGAGGACTTGGGATGAAAAACTGTTTTTT. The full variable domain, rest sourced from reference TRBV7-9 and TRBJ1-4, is DTGVSQNPRHKITKRGQNVTFRCDPISEHNRLYWYRQTLGQGPEFLTYFQNEAQLEKSRLLSDRFSAERPKGSFSTLEIQRTEQGDSAMYLCASSLAQRTWDEKLFFGSGTQLSVL.

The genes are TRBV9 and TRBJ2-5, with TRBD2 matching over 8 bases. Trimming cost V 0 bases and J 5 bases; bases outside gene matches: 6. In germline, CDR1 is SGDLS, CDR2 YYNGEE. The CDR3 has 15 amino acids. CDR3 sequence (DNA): TGTGCCAGCAGCGTAGGTTGGGGACTAGTGGAGACCCAGTACTTC. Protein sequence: CASSVGWGLVETQYF.

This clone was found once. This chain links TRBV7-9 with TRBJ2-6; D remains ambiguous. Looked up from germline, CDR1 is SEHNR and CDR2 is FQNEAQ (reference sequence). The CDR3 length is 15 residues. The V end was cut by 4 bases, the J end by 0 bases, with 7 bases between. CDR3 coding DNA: TGTGCCAGCAGCTCATACAGCTCTGGGGCCAACGTCCTGACTTTC. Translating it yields CASSSYSSGANVLTF. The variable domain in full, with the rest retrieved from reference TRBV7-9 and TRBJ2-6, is DTGVSQNPRHKITKRGQNVTFRCDPISEHNRLYWYRQTLGQGPEFLTYFQNEAQLEKSRLLSDRFSAERPKGSFSTLEIQRTEQGDSAMYLCASSSYSSGANVLTFGAGSRLTVL.

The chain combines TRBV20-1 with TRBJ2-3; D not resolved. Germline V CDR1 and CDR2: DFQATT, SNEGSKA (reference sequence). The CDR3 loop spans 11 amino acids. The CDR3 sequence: CSTLSTDTQYF. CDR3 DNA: TGCAGCACGCTAAGCACAGATACGCAGTATTTT.

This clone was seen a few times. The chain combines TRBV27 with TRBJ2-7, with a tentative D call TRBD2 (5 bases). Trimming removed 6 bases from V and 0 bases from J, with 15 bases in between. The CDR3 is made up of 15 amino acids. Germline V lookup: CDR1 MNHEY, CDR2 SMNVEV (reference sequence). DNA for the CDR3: TGTGCCAGCAGCTCCACTGGCGGGCGCTCCTACGAGCAGTACTTC. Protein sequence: CASSSTGGRSYEQYF.

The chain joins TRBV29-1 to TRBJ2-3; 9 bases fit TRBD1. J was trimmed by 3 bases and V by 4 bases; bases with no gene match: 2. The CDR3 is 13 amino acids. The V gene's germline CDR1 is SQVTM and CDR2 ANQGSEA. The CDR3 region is CSVATGGTDTQYF. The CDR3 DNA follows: TGCAGCGTTGCGACAGGGGGAACAGATACGCAGTATTTT.

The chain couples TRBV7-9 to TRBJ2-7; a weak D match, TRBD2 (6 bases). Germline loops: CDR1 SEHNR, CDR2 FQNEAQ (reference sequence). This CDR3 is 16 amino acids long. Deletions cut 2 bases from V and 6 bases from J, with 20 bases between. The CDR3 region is CASSLLGRPPSGEQYF. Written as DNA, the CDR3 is TGTGCCAGCAGCTTACTTGGGAGGCCTCCAAGTGGCGAGCAGTACTTC.

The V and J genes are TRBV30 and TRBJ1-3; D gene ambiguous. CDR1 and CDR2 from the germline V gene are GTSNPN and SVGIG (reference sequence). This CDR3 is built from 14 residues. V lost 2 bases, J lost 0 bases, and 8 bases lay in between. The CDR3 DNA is TGTGCCTGGAGTAAGCAAAGCTCTGGAAACACCATATATTTT. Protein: CAWSKQSSGNTIYF.

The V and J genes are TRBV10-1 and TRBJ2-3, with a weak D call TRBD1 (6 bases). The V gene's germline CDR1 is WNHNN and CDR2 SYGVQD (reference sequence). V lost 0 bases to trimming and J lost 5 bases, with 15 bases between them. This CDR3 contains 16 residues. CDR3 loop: CASSESQNTGIDTQYF. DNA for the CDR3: TGCGCCAGCAGTGAGTCCCAAAATACAGGGATAGATACGCAGTATTTT.

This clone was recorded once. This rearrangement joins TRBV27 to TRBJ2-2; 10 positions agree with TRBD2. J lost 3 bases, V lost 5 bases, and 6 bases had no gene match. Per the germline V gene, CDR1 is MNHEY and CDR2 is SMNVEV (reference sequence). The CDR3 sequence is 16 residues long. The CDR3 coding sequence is TGTGCCAGCAGTCCCATAGCGGGAGGAGACACCGGGGAGCTGTTTTTT. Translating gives CASSPIAGGDTGELFF.

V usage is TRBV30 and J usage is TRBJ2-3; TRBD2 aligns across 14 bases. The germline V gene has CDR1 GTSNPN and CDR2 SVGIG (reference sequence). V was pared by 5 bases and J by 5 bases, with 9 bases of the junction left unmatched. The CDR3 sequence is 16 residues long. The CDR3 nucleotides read TGTGCCTGGTGCCAGGGGACTAGCGGGAGTTTAGATACGCAGTATTTT. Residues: CAWCQGTSGSLDTQYF.

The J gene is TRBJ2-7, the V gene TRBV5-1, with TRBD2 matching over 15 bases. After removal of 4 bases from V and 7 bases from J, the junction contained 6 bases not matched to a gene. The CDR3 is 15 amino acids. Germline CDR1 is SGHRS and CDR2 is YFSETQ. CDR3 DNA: TGCGCCAGCAGCGGGGGACTAGCGGGAGGTTGGGAGCAGTACTTC. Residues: CASSGGLAGGWEQYF.

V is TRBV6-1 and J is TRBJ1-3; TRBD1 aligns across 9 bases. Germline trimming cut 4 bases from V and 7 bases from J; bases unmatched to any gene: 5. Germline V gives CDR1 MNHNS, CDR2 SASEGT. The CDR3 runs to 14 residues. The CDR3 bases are TGTGCCAGCAGTGGGGACAGGGAAGTCAACACCATATATTTT. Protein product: CASSGDREVNTIYF.

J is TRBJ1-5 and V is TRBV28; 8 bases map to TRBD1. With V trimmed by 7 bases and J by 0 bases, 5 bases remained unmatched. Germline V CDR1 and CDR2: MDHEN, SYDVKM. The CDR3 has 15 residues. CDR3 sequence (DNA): TGTGCCAGCACCAAGACAGGGGATAGCAATCAGCCCCAGCATTTT. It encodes CASTKTGDSNQPQHF.

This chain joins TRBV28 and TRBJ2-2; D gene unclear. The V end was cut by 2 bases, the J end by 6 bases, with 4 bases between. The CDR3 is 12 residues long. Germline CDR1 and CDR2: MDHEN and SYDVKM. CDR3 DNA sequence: TGTGCCAGCAGTTTAGGAGCCGGGGAGCTGTTTTTT. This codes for CASSLGAGELFF.

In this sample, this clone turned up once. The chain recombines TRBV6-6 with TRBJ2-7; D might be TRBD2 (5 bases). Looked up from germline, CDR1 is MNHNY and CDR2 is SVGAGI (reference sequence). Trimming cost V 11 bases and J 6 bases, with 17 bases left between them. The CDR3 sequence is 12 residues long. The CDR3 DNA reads TGTGCCTGCCTCGGGAAGCGGCTCGAGCAGTACTTC. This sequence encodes CACLGKRLEQYF.

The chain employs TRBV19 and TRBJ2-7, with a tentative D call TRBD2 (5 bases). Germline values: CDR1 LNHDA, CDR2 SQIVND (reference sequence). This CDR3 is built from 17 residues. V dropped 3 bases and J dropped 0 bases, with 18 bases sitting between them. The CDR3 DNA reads TGTGCCAGTAGTATTATTGAGGGTAGTGGAGACTCCTACGAGCAGTACTTC. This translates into CASSIIEGSGDSYEQYF.

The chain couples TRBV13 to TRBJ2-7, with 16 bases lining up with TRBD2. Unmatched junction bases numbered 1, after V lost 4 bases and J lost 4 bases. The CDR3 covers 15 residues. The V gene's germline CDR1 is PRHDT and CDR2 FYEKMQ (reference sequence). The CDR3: CASSWGLAGGYEQYF. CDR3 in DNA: TGTGCCAGCAGCTGGGGACTAGCGGGAGGGTACGAGCAGTACTTC.

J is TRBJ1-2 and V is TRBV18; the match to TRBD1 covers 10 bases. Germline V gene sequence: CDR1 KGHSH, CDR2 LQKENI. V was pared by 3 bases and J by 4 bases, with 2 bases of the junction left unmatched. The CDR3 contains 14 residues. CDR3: CASSPGQGSYGYTF. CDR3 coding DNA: TGTGCCAGCTCACCGGGACAGGGGTCCTATGGCTACACCTTC.

This CDR3 reads CASSQGGGDEQYF. Written as DNA, the CDR3 is TGTGCCAGCAGTCAAGGGGGGGGCGACGAGCAGTACTTC. The genes are TRBV27 and TRBJ2-7; TRBD2 might be the D (7 bases). The germline CDR1 and CDR2 sequences are MNHEY and SMNVEV (reference sequence). Trimming removed 5 bases at V and 5 bases at J, with 13 bases between. The CDR3 contains 13 residues.

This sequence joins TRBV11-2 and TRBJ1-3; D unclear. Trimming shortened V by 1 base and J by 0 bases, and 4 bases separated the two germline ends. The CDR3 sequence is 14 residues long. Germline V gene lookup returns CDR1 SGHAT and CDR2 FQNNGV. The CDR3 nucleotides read TGTGCCAGCAGCTTAGCCGGCTCTGGAAACACCATATATTTT. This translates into CASSLAGSGNTIYF.